This T cell receptor (beta chain) was profiled in a study of beta chain features in type 1 diabetes. Every bit of the isolated RNA underwent reverse transcription, so sequencing read expressed TCRB transcripts. Measured with immunoSEQ multiplex PCR; TCRdb has only the in-frame clones, and not every one. The table has just over 450,000 clones, around 30% seen once. The CDR3 length is 13 residues. Between the trimmed V and J ends, which lost 7 bases and 3 bases, there was a span of 15 bases. Germline CDR1 reads GTSNPN; CDR2 reads SVGIG (reference sequence). This TCR was sampled from a man aged 18 to 35 in good health. The sample was naive CD4+ T cells from blood. The chain is built from TRBV30 and TRBJ1-2, with D perhaps matching TRBD1 (6 bases). Here the CDR3 reads CAYRDTRYYGYTF. The CDR3 nucleotides read TGTGCCTACCGGGACACACGCTACTATGGCTACACCTTC.